This entry describes one TCR beta chain. As yet, its antigen is unknown. This entry belongs to a study of T-cell memory formation after mild COVID-19. The overall study: Across donors, TCR clusters were largely donor specific.

Study outcomes and limitations: The study found contracting CD4+ clones mainly in CM and EM and contracting CD8+ clones in EMRA.

MiXCR, run by TCRdb on the 5' RACE reads, gives a single entry per CDR3 protein. Here the sample spans some 600,000 distinct CDR3 sequences, around 16% being singletons. Specimen: PBMCs or a T cell subset sorted from them (not recorded which). The sequence derives from an adult woman who had mild COVID-19 (a few samples of this study predate the infection). Cell type and time point are not known.

DNA of the CDR3: TGCAGCGTTGATACAGGGGTTGACTATGGCTACACCTTC. Amino acid sequence: CSVDTGVDYGYTF. The rearrangement joins TRBV29-1 to TRBJ1-2, with 7 bases fitting TRBD1. The CDR3 length is 13 residues. Germline assignment: CDR1 SQVTM and CDR2 ANQGSEA. V lost 3 bases to trimming and J lost 3 bases; unmatched junction nucleotides: 4.